A single sample is the source of the 26 T cell receptor beta chains below, sequenced in a study of tumor-infiltrating lymphocytes in primary liver carcinoma. From about 530 ng total RNA, TCR beta cDNA was generated with a primer in the constant region. Modified slightly, ARM-PCR produced TCR beta libraries over three nested multiplex PCR rounds. PCR rounds one and two used TRBV1-TRBV30 forward primers with a C-beta reverse primer for around 9 cycles each. MiXCR, run by TCRdb on the multiplex PCR reads, gives a single entry per CDR3 protein. The table lists fewer than 400,000 distinct CDR3 sequences, approximately 54% of them singletons, with about 15% in the top ten. Unsorted whole blood supplied the blood RNA, and germline DNA was isolated too. Sequencing was carried out using peripheral blood. The receptors stem from a young woman with primary liver carcinoma and hepatitis B virus infection.

This sequence joins TRBV18 and TRBJ2-1; the D gene is possibly TRBD1 (6 bases). Trimming removed 2 bases at V and 6 bases at J, with 8 bases between. CDR3 length: 13 amino acids. Germline V gives CDR1 KGHSH, CDR2 LQKENI. The chain's CDR3 is CASSPKQGNEQFF. The CDR3 DNA sequence: TGTGCCAGCTCACCAAAACAGGGCAATGAGCAGTTCTTC.

This clonotype was seen repeatedly, ten times or more. CDR3 amino acids: CASSLGQRTIVQFF. CDR3 nucleotides: TGTGCCAGCAGTTTGGGACAGCGGACAATTGTGCAGTTCTTC. This sequence joins TRBV6-5 and TRBJ2-1, with 7 bases fitting TRBD1. This CDR3 contains 14 residues. Germline CDR1 is MNHEY and CDR2 is SVGAGI. Losses at the gene ends were 4 bases for V and 12 bases for J; bases not matched to a gene: 12.

The CDR3 protein is CASSLDTIGIAKNIQYF. The DNA of the CDR3 is TGTGCCAGCAGCTTAGATACTATCGGGATTGCCAAAAACATTCAGTACTTC. The V and J genes are TRBV11-2 and TRBJ2-4; possibly TRBD2 for D (5 bases). The germline V and J ends were trimmed by 0 bases and 1 base, with 13 bases remaining between them. CDR1 and CDR2 (germline): SGHAT, FQNNGV. There are 17 residues in the CDR3. The full variable domain, rest sourced from reference TRBV11-2 and TRBJ2-4, is EAGVAQSPRYKIIEKRQSVAFWCNPISGHATLYWYQQILGQGPKLLIQFQNNGVVDDSQLPKDRFSAERLKGVDSTLKIQPAKLEDSAVYLCASSLDTIGIAKNIQYFGAGTRLSVL.

This clonotype showed up many times. The genes are TRBV4-1 and TRBJ2-5; D possibly corresponds to TRBD2 (6 bases). V lost 1 base and J 0 bases, leaving 12 bases between the germline ends. Germline-derived CDR1 and CDR2 are MGHRA and YSYEKL. This CDR3 spans 16 amino acids. The DNA for the CDR3 is TGCGCCAGCAGCCAAGGATGGCGGGGCAACCAAGAGACCCAGTACTTC. Translated, it gives CASSQGWRGNQETQYF.

Turning to this clonotype: At one boundary the junction diverges from the germline segment, which might be a read error. The rearrangement uses TRBV6-6 and TRBJ2-7, with D tentatively TRBD2 (5 bases). Germline V gene lookup returns CDR1 MNHNY and CDR2 SVGAGI (reference sequence). The CDR3 is made up of 17 amino acids. CDR3 nucleotides: TGTGACAGCAGTTACTCCCTATTCGGGGAAATGCATGAGCGGCAGTACTTC. It codes for CDSSYSLFGEMHERQYF.

The J gene is TRBJ2-3, the V gene TRBV7-9; D might be TRBD2 (6 bases). CDR1 and CDR2 (germline): SEHNR, FQNEAQ (reference sequence). The CDR3 is 17 residues long. V was shortened by 5 bases and J by 4 bases, with 22 bases between the two germline ends. The CDR3 DNA sequence: TGTGCCAGCAGCCTAGAACCGGGACTGGGAACGGCAGATACGCAGTATTTT. It specifies CASSLEPGLGTADTQYF.

For this clonotype: One end of the junction fails to match germline, which may point to a read error. The V call is TRBV6-5, the J call TRBJ2-1, with TRBD2 as a possible D gene (6 bases). Per germline, CDR1 MNHEY and CDR2 SVGAGI. The CDR3 contains 14 residues. This CDR3 reads CVSNPVAAYNGQFF. CDR3 in DNA: TGTGTCAGCAATCCAGTAGCGGCCTACAATGGGCAGTTCTTC.

This clonotype has only a few counts. The gene calls are TRBV5-4 and TRBJ2-1; D perhaps matches TRBD2 (5 bases). The CDR3 spans 15 residues. Germline CDR1 and CDR2: SGHNT and YYREEE (reference sequence). Trimming cost V 4 bases and J 8 bases, with 19 bases left between them. The CDR3 coding sequence is TGTGCCAGCAGCCCCCCCGACGGGATTGGCTATGAGCAGTTCTTC. It is translated as CASSPPDGIGYEQFF.

There are a few counts of this clonotype. This sequence joins TRBV28 and TRBJ2-5; D unresolved. The germline V and J ends were trimmed by 7 bases and 5 bases, with 17 bases remaining between them. The CDR3 contains 14 residues. Germline V gene lookup returns CDR1 MDHEN and CDR2 SYDVKM. CDR3 bases: TGTGCCAGCACCAGCGAGAGTTTTTCGGAGACCCAGTACTTC. Protein: CASTSESFSETQYF.

With regard to this clonotype: An end of the junction differs from the germline gene, which may be a read error. CDR3 sequence reads: CVSSEGGGLRSPLHF. CDR3 bases: TGCGTCAGCAGTGAAGGAGGGGGATTGAGGTCACCCCTCCACTTT. V gene TRBV10-2 combines with J gene TRBJ1-6, with D tentatively TRBD1 (6 bases). Germline CDR1 is WSHSY and CDR2 is SAAADI. This CDR3 is 15 amino acids long.

CDR3 coding DNA: TGTGCCACCAGTGACTCCGGGACAGGAGGCTACAATGAGCAGTTCTTC. Translated: CATSDSGTGGYNEQFF. The chain uses TRBV24-1 and TRBJ2-1, with 8 bases lining up with TRBD1. V dropped 4 bases and J dropped 3; count of bases not matched to a gene: 7. The CDR3 spans 16 residues. The V gene's germline CDR1 is KGHDR and CDR2 SFDVKD.

The chain links TRBV5-1 to TRBJ2-7; D perhaps matches TRBD2 (5 bases). Looked up from germline, CDR1 is SGHRS and CDR2 is YFSETQ. The length of the CDR3 is 16 residues. V was clipped by 4 bases and J by 3 bases, with 20 bases between them. CDR3 amino acids: CASSGLPLGRIYEQYF. The CDR3 DNA reads as TGCGCCAGCAGCGGACTGCCCCTCGGACGGATCTACGAGCAGTACTTC.

As for this clonotype: This is likely a read error, given that the CDR3 carries no conserved phenylalanine or tryptophan at its end. CDR3 bases: TGTGCAATCAGTCACGATAGCGGTACGCAGTATCTT. Amino acids: CAISHDSGTQYL. The rearrangement links TRBV10-3 to TRBJ2-3; D is perhaps TRBD2 (6 bases). The length of the CDR3 is 12 residues. Germline loops: CDR1 ENHRY, CDR2 SYGVKD.

This clonotype was counted many times. V gene TRBV12-3 or TRBV12-4 combines with J gene TRBJ1-5; D is unresolved. The CDR3 has 13 amino acids. Trimming shortened V by 3 bases and J by 1 base, and 4 bases separated the two germline ends. Here the CDR3 reads CASSFQSNQPQHF. The CDR3 DNA sequence: TGTGCCAGCAGTTTCCAAAGCAATCAGCCCCAGCATTTT.

This clonotype was observed many times. The rearrangement links TRBV6-5 to TRBJ1-4, with D perhaps TRBD1 (6 bases). Trimming removed 6 bases at V and 5 bases at J, with 16 bases between. Germline V gives CDR1 MNHEY, CDR2 SVGAGI. The CDR3 runs to 15 residues. CDR3 amino acids: CASRRMDSLNEKLFF. CDR3 in DNA: TGTGCCAGCAGAAGGATGGACAGCTTGAATGAAAAACTGTTTTTT.

The chain employs TRBV11-1 and TRBJ1-1; D perhaps matches TRBD1 (5 bases). This CDR3 has 12 residues. The V and J ends lost 3 bases and 11 bases respectively, with 13 bases between them. Germline V gene data show CDR1 as SGHAT and CDR2 as FQDESV (reference sequence). CDR3 coding DNA: TGTGCCAGCAGCTTCGCGGAGACAGTCGCTTTCTTT. Translated: CASSFAETVAFF.

In its sample, this clonotype was seen once. A read error may be the cause here, since a much bigger clone is one base away. J is TRBJ1-3 and V is TRBV12-3 or TRBV12-4; D is unclear. There are 15 residues in the CDR3. The CDR3 nucleotides are TGTGCCAGCAGTCCGAAAGGAAGCTCTGGAAACACCGTATATTTT. Translated, it gives CASSPKGSSGNTVYF.

The sample holds one count of this clonotype. Compared with germline, one end of the junction differs, possibly owing to a read error. The chain combines TRBV11-1 with TRBJ2-5; D call uncertain. This CDR3 has 12 amino acids. CDR1 is SGHAT and CDR2 is FQDESV in the germline V gene (reference sequence). The DNA for the CDR3 is TGTGCCAGCAGCTTGCTGGAGAAGACCCAGCACTTC. This translates into CASSLLEKTQHF.

This clonotype has at least ten counts. The chain uses TRBV29-1 and TRBJ2-4, with D perhaps TRBD1 or TRBD2 (5 bases each). V lost 5 bases and J 0 bases, leaving 11 bases between the germline ends. CDR3 length equals 14 residues. The germline V gene has CDR1 SQVTM and CDR2 ANQGSEA. CDR3 amino acids: CSVHEGLAKNIQYF. CDR3 nucleotides: TGCAGCGTTCACGAGGGGCTAGCCAAAAACATTCAGTACTTC. Together with reference TRBV29-1 and TRBJ2-4, the CDR3 gives the full variable domain: SAVISQKPSRDICQRGTSLTIQCQVDSQVTMMFWYRQQPGQSLTLIATANQGSEATYESGFVIDKFPISRPNLTFSTLTVSNMSPEDSSIYLCSVHEGLAKNIQYFGAGTRLSVL.

About this clonotype itself: Germline and junction disagree at one end, which may indicate a read error. This sequence joins TRBV10-3 and TRBJ1-5; D unclear. This CDR3 is 14 amino acids long. Looked up from germline, CDR1 is ENHRY and CDR2 is SYGVKD. The CDR3: CTISESIGYQPQHF. The CDR3 bases are TGTACCATCAGTGAGTCTATTGGTTATCAGCCCCAGCATTTT.

The chain combines TRBV6-1 with TRBJ1-4, with D hard to call. Germline V gene sequence: CDR1 MNHNS, CDR2 SASEGT. The CDR3 consists of 14 residues. V lost 3 bases and J 8 bases, leaving 13 bases between the germline ends. The CDR3 here is CASSESRKGEKLFF. CDR3 coding DNA: TGTGCCAGCAGTGAGAGCAGGAAAGGAGAAAAACTGTTTTTT.

A few counts support this clonotype. The germline gene is not matched at one end of the junction; a read error may be the cause. The rearrangement joins TRBV6-6 to TRBJ1-4; D is unresolved. The V gene's germline CDR1 is MNHNY and CDR2 SVGAGI (reference sequence). The CDR3 is made up of 15 amino acids. In DNA, the CDR3 is TGTGCCAGCAGTTACTCAGGTTCCACTAATGAAAAACTGTCTTTT. Translated, it gives CASSYSGSTNEKLSF.

The sample holds a few counts of this clonotype. V usage is TRBV10-1 and J usage is TRBJ2-5; no clear D. Germline V gives CDR1 WNHNN, CDR2 SYGVQD (reference sequence). This CDR3 region has 14 residues. The V end lost 3 bases, the J end lost 1 base, and 9 bases lay between the germline ends. The CDR3 region is CASSDDRSQETQYF. The DNA of the CDR3 is TGCGCCAGCAGTGACGATAGAAGCCAAGAGACCCAGTACTTC.

On this clonotype itself: The junction shows a germline mismatch at one end, possibly a read error. The chain couples TRBV28 to TRBJ2-4, with 7 bases that match TRBD1. Germline V lookup: CDR1 MDHEN, CDR2 SYDVKM. The CDR3 loop spans 13 amino acids. CDR3 in DNA: TGCGCCAACGCCCAGACAGGGAAGGACATTCAGTACTTC. This encodes CANAQTGKDIQYF. Combining the CDR3 with reference TRBV28 and TRBJ2-4 gives the whole variable domain DVKVTQSSRYLVKRTGEKVFLECVQDMDHENMFWYRQDPGLGLRLIYFSYDVKMKEKGDIPEGYSVSREKKERFSLILESASTNQTSMYLCANAQTGKDIQYFGAGTRLSVL.

This clonotype was seen a handful of times. The V call is TRBV28, the J call TRBJ2-1; 7 bases agree with TRBD2. The germline V gene has CDR1 MDHEN and CDR2 SYDVKM. This CDR3 has 16 amino acids. The V gene end was trimmed by 8 bases and the J gene end by 0 bases; junction bases not matched to a gene: 10. The CDR3 bases are TGTGCCAGCCCCCCGAGCGGGGAAAGCTCCTACAATGAGCAGTTCTTC. Its protein product is CASPPSGESSYNEQFF.

The chain links TRBV4-1 to TRBJ2-3, with D possibly TRBD2 on 5 matching bases. This CDR3 has 14 amino acids. Looked up from germline, CDR1 is MGHRA and CDR2 is YSYEKL. CDR3 in amino acids: CVNSRWESTDTQYF. DNA for the CDR3: TGCGTCAACAGCCGGTGGGAGAGCACAGATACGCAGTATTTT.